This T cell receptor beta chain was documented in a study of T-cell reconstitution after alpha-beta-depleted transplantation in children. At least ten counts were recorded for this clonotype. During its preparation, the TCRbeta library received unique molecular identifiers. TCRdb used MiXCR to reprocess the PCR reads, holding one entry per CDR3 protein. Counted here are roughly 300,000 distinct CDR3 sequences, around 9.6% occurring once; the ten biggest clones make up over 9.5%. CDR3 length: 11 amino acids. V was trimmed by 3 bases and J by 4 bases, leaving 4 bases between them. The sequences come from PBMCs from the stem cell graft donor, collected from the stem cell graft. This chain joins TRBV12-3 or TRBV12-4 and TRBJ2-7; D is uncertain. The sequence was obtained from a human donor who donated a stem cell graft to a child with SCID. The CDR3 loop reads CASSFKYEQYF. The CDR3, as DNA: TGTGCCAGCAGTTTTAAGTACGAGCAGTACTTC.